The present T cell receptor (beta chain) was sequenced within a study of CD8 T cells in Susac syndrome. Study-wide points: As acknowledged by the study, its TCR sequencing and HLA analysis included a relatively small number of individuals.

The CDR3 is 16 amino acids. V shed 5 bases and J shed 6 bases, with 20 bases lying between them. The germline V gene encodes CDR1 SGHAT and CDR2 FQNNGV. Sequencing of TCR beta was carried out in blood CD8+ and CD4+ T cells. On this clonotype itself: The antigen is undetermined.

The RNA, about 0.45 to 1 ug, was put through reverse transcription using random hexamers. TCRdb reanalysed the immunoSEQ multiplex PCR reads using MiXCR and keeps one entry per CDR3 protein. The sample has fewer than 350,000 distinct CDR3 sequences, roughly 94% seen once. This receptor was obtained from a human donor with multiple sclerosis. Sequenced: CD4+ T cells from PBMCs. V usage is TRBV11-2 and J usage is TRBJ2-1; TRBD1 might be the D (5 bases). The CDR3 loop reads CASSPRDSPTGNEQFF. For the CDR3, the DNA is TGTGCCAGCAGCCCCCGAGACTCCCCTACAGGCAATGAGCAGTTCTTC.